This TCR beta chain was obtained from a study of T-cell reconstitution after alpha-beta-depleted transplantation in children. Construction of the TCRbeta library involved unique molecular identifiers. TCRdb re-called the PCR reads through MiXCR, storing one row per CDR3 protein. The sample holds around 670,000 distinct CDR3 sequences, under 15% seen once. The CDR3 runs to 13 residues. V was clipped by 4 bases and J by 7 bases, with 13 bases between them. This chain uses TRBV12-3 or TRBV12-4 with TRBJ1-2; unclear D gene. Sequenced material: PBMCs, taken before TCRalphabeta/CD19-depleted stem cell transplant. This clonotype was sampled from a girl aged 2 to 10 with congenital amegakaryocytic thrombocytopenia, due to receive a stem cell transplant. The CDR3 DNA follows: TGTGCCAGCAGTTCGGTCGGCTTGGGTGGCTACACCTTC. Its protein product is CASSSVGLGGYTF.